The 29 T cell receptor beta chains presented below share a single source sample, sequenced in a study of T cell responses to AZD1222 COVID-19 vaccine. The protocol was immunoSEQ multiplex PCR, while the TCRdb copy is restricted to in-frame clones and leaves out a portion. The sample shows some 130,000 clones, roughly 85% of them seen only once. The source was peripheral blood, collected on day 0 of AZD1222 vaccination. These receptor sequences come from an adult in good health.

This chain connects TRBV12-3 or TRBV12-4 to TRBJ2-1; tentative D call: TRBD2 (5 bases). The V end was cut by 4 bases, the J end by 10 bases, with 11 bases between. The CDR3 runs 12 residues. The CDR3 spells CASSWAAGEQFF. CDR3 sequence (DNA): TGTGCCAGCAGTTGGGCGGCGGGCGAGCAGTTCTTC.

The chain uses TRBV30 and TRBJ2-5; the D is unclear. V dropped 8 bases and J dropped 5 bases, with 12 bases sitting between them. CDR1 GTSNPN and CDR2 SVGIG come from the germline V gene (reference sequence). There are 11 residues in the CDR3. As DNA, the CDR3 is TGTGCCCGAGGAACTGGGGAGACCCAGTACTTC. It encodes CARGTGETQYF.

The chain has TRBV11-3 and TRBJ1-1, with a tentative D call TRBD1 (5 bases). CDR1 is SGHNT, CDR2 YENEEA, per germline. The CDR3 loop spans 14 amino acids. The V gene lost 4 bases and the J gene lost 4 bases, with 13 bases spanning the gap. The CDR3 sequence: CASSSGGYSTEAFF. DNA of the CDR3: TGTGCCAGCAGCTCGGGGGGGTATTCCACTGAAGCTTTCTTT.

The genes are TRBV13 and TRBJ2-7, with a weak D call TRBD1 (8 bases). There are 14 residues in the CDR3. V was trimmed by 6 bases and J by 4 bases, leaving 16 bases between them. CDR1 is PRHDT, CDR2 FYEKMQ, per germline (reference sequence). CDR3 sequence (DNA): TGTGCCAGCAGGTTACAGGGGGGGATATACGAGCAGTACTTC. Protein sequence: CASRLQGGIYEQYF.

V and J are TRBV3-1 (or the pseudogene TRBV3-2) and TRBJ2-7; D might be TRBD1 (5 bases). The CDR3 runs 13 residues. Per the germline V gene, CDR1 is LGHDT and CDR2 is YNNKEL (reference sequence). Deletions cut 4 bases from V and 5 bases from J, with 12 bases between. CDR3 residues: CASSLGVLDEQYF. The CDR3 bases are TGTGCCAGCAGCCTAGGGGTTCTGGACGAGCAGTACTTC.

Details on this clone: One end of the junction is discordant with germline, which a read error may explain. The chain's CDR3 is CASSQVDRTAATNKKLFF. The CDR3 coding sequence is TGCGCCAGCAGCCAAGTAGACCGGACCGCAGCGACTAATAAAAAACTGTTTTTT. The J gene is TRBJ1-4, the V gene TRBV4-1; D gene ambiguous. Germline-derived CDR1 and CDR2 are MGHRA and YSYEKL. The CDR3 length is 18 residues.

This sequence joins TRBV4-1 and TRBJ2-7; D gene uncertain. The CDR3 covers 14 residues. CDR1 and CDR2 (germline): MGHRA, YSYEKL. The V end was cut by 1 base, the J end by 5 bases, with 12 bases between. The CDR3 DNA follows: TGCGCCAGCAGCCAAGTGGGCCGGTCTAACGAGCAGTACTTC. As protein: CASSQVGRSNEQYF.

The chain combines TRBV2 with TRBJ1-4, with D perhaps TRBD1 (5 bases). The CDR3 runs 18 residues. Germline CDR1 and CDR2: SNHLY and FYNNEI. V was clipped by 1 base and J by 0 bases, with 15 bases between them. The CDR3 region has the DNA TGTGCCAGCAGTGAAGGGACACCAAACGACGCAACTAATGAAAAACTGTTTTTT. Translation gives CASSEGTPNDATNEKLFF.

Points on this clone: A junction end diverges from the germline sequence, so it may reflect a read error. This chain connects TRBV4-1 to TRBJ2-7; TRBD2 agrees at 7 bases. CDR3 length: 14 amino acids. Per germline, CDR1 MGHRA and CDR2 YSYEKL. CDR3 coding DNA: TGCGCCAGCAGCCTCCGAGCGGGGACCTACGAGCGGTACTTC. Protein: CASSLRAGTYERYF.

V is TRBV19 and J is TRBJ2-2; no clear D. The CDR3 contains 12 residues. Trimming stripped 8 bases from V and 4 bases from J, with 8 bases between. Germline V gene data show CDR1 as LNHDA and CDR2 as SQIVND (reference sequence). The CDR3 here is CASVGGTGELFF. CDR3 nucleotide sequence: TGTGCCAGTGTGGGTGGCACCGGGGAGCTGTTTTTT.

This chain links TRBV28 with TRBJ2-5; 9 nucleotides line up with TRBD1. Germline V gene sequence: CDR1 MDHEN, CDR2 SYDVKM. V lost 4 bases to trimming and J lost 5 bases; unmatched junction nucleotides: 11. The CDR3 is made up of 16 amino acids. The CDR3 reads CASSSAGTGMLETQYF. The DNA of the CDR3 is TGTGCCAGCAGTTCCGCCGGGACAGGGATGTTGGAGACCCAGTACTTC.

This clone appeared a single time. V usage is TRBV28 and J usage is TRBJ2-7, with TRBD1 matching over 12 bases. The junction had 13 bases not matched to a gene; V was cut back by 11 bases and J by 5 bases. The CDR3 length is 15 residues. CDR1 and CDR2 (germline): MDHEN, SYDVKM. The CDR3 coding sequence is TGTGCCCGCGGGGGGCCGGGACAGGGGGCAGACGAGCAGTACTTC. Translated: CARGGPGQGADEQYF.

The chain employs TRBV6-5 and TRBJ2-4, with TRBD2 as a possible D gene (5 bases). The CDR3 is 13 residues long. V lost 8 bases to trimming and J lost 1 base, with 9 bases between them. Germline CDR1 reads MNHEY; CDR2 reads SVGAGI. The CDR3 DNA reads TGTGCCAGCTCACTAGGTGCCAAAAACATTCAGTACTTC. Its protein is CASSLGAKNIQYF.

The genes are TRBV3-1 (or the pseudogene TRBV3-2) and TRBJ2-3; D is possibly TRBD1 or TRBD2 (5 bases each). Germline CDR1 LGHDT, CDR2 YNNKEL (reference sequence). The length of the CDR3 is 13 residues. V shed 5 bases and J shed 6 bases, with 12 bases lying between them. CDR3 sequence (DNA): TGTGCCAGCAGCGCCGGGGCGGGCGATACGCAGTATTTT. Protein: CASSAGAGDTQYF.

Details on this clone: This sample includes further DNA sequences coding for the same CDR3. The chain links TRBV5-1 to TRBJ2-3; no reliable D call. The V and J ends lost 0 bases and 3 bases respectively, with 5 bases between them. The CDR3 has 13 amino acids. CDR1 is SGHRS, CDR2 YFSETQ, per germline. For the CDR3, the DNA is TGCGCCAGCAGCTTGGAGTCTACAGATACGCAGTATTTT. Translating gives CASSLESTDTQYF.

The chain combines TRBV28 with TRBJ2-3; TRBD2 matches 7 bases. The germline V gene encodes CDR1 MDHEN and CDR2 SYDVKM. Unmatched junction bases numbered 4, after V lost 7 bases and J lost 0 bases. The CDR3 spans 14 residues. DNA for the CDR3: TGTGCCAGCAACCCCGGGGGGAGCACAGATACGCAGTATTTT. It specifies CASNPGGSTDTQYF.

This clone was picked up one time. The chain recombines TRBV18 with TRBJ1-2, with D possibly matching TRBD1 (5 bases). Germline V CDR1 and CDR2: KGHSH, LQKENI. The CDR3 length is 15 residues. Between the trimmed V and J ends, which lost 3 bases and 2 bases, there was a span of 13 bases. CDR3 sequence (DNA): TGTGCCAGCTCACCGCGTTCTACAGGAAACTATGGCTACACCTTC. This translates into CASSPRSTGNYGYTF.

The genes are TRBV5-6 and TRBJ1-4, with D maybe TRBD1 (5 bases). CDR1 is SGHDT and CDR2 is YYEEEE in the germline V gene. The CDR3 spans 13 residues. Trimming took off 2 bases at V and 7 bases at J, with 9 bases between the two ends. The CDR3 nucleotides read TGTGCCAGCAGCTTAAAGGGGAGTGAAAAACTGTTTTTT. Translated: CASSLKGSEKLFF.

This sequence joins TRBV3-1 (or the pseudogene TRBV3-2) and TRBJ2-7; tentatively, D is TRBD2 (5 bases). Trimming took 5 bases from V and 2 from J, leaving 16 bases between them. CDR1 and CDR2 from the germline V gene are LGHDT and YNNKEL (reference sequence). The CDR3 sequence is 15 residues long. CDR3 sequence: CASSSPMDGAYEQYF. DNA for the CDR3: TGTGCCAGCAGCTCTCCGATGGACGGGGCCTACGAGCAGTACTTC.

This clone was detected only once. The same CDR3 arises from other DNA sequences in this sample as well. The gene calls are TRBV9 and TRBJ1-6; D gene unclear. CDR1 SGDLS and CDR2 YYNGEE come from the germline V gene. This CDR3 is 15 amino acids long. V was clipped by 0 bases and J by 5 bases, with 9 bases between them. The DNA for the CDR3 is TGTGCCAGCAGCGTAGCGGAGGGTGATAATTCACCCCTCCACTTT. As protein: CASSVAEGDNSPLHF.

This clone was observed a few times. The chain carries TRBV10-1 and TRBJ1-1; D uncertain. Germline loops: CDR1 WNHNN, CDR2 SYGVQD (reference sequence). Deletions cut 6 bases from V and 1 base from J, with 9 bases between. The CDR3 sequence is 13 residues long. The CDR3 protein is CASRLGANTEAFF. For the CDR3, the DNA is TGCGCCAGCAGACTTGGCGCGAACACTGAAGCTTTCTTT.

This chain uses TRBV19 with TRBJ1-2, with a possible D match to TRBD1 (5 bases). V gave up 7 bases and J gave up 1 base, with 10 bases separating them. CDR3 length: 13 residues. Germline CDR1 is LNHDA and CDR2 is SQIVND (reference sequence). CDR3 nucleotide sequence: TGTGCCAGTACCGGACAACTTAACTATGGCTACACCTTC. Its protein is CASTGQLNYGYTF.

This chain connects TRBV6-5 to TRBJ2-7; possibly TRBD2 for D (5 bases). With 2 bases removed from V and 3 bases from J, the gap between germline ends came to 11 bases. CDR1 MNHEY and CDR2 SVGAGI come from the germline V gene. This CDR3 has 14 amino acids. The CDR3 coding sequence is TGTGCCAGCAGTTACAAAGGGAGTAGCTACGAGCAGTACTTC. Amino acid sequence: CASSYKGSSYEQYF.

This clone was picked up a small number of times. This rearrangement joins TRBV4-2 to TRBJ2-2, with D tentatively TRBD1 (5 bases). Between the trimmed V and J ends, which lost 8 bases and 3 bases, there was a span of 16 bases. CDR3 size: 15 residues. CDR1 and CDR2 from the germline V gene are LGHNA and YNFKEQ. CDR3 nucleotide sequence: TGTGCCAGCTCTAAGGGCAGGGTGGACACCGGGGAGCTGTTTTTT. Translation gives CASSKGRVDTGELFF.

This clone appeared a single time. The chain uses TRBV7-2 and TRBJ1-1; D perhaps matches TRBD1 (5 bases). Per the germline V gene, CDR1 is SGHTA and CDR2 is FQGNSA. Trimming pared 5 bases from V and 5 bases from J, leaving 15 bases between. This CDR3 spans 14 amino acids. CDR3: CASSARGGVTEAFF. Written as DNA, the CDR3 is TGTGCCAGCAGCGCAAGGGGCGGGGTAACTGAAGCTTTCTTT.

CDR3 in DNA: TGCAGTGCTAGTGGTCCGAGGGGGCTCAATGAGCAGTTCTTC. Its protein product is CSASGPRGLNEQFF. The chain employs TRBV20-1 and TRBJ2-1; 7 bases agree with TRBD1. CDR1 is DFQATT, CDR2 SNEGSKA, per germline (reference sequence). The CDR3 sequence is 14 residues long. V shed 3 bases, J shed 6 bases, and the junction held 8 bases outside the gene matches.

The chain uses TRBV6-1 and TRBJ1-2; 11 bases line up with TRBD1. The CDR3 loop spans 16 amino acids. Looked up from germline, CDR1 is MNHNS and CDR2 is SASEGT. V trimming: 4 bases; J trimming: 4 bases; junction bases outside the gene matches: 8. The CDR3 here is CASSAGTGGFGYGYTF. CDR3 bases: TGTGCCAGCAGTGCAGGGACAGGGGGATTCGGCTATGGCTACACCTTC.

V is TRBV16 and J is TRBJ2-7, with 12 bases matching TRBD2. V was pared by 3 bases and J by 2 bases, with 17 bases of the junction left unmatched. The CDR3 is 20 residues long. Germline values: CDR1 KGHSY, CDR2 FQNENV. This CDR3 is CASSHVGLAGTQQLPYEQYF. CDR3 bases: TGTGCCAGCAGCCACGTCGGACTAGCGGGGACGCAGCAGCTCCCCTACGAGCAGTACTTC.

The chain has TRBV30 and TRBJ1-1; D may be TRBD1 (5 bases). V dropped 3 bases and J dropped 7 bases, with 9 bases sitting between them. The length of the CDR3 is 11 residues. CDR1 and CDR2 from the germline V gene are GTSNPN and SVGIG (reference sequence). The CDR3 nucleotides read TGTGCCTGGAGCAGGGCTAGTGAAGCTTTCTTT. It codes for CAWSRASEAFF.